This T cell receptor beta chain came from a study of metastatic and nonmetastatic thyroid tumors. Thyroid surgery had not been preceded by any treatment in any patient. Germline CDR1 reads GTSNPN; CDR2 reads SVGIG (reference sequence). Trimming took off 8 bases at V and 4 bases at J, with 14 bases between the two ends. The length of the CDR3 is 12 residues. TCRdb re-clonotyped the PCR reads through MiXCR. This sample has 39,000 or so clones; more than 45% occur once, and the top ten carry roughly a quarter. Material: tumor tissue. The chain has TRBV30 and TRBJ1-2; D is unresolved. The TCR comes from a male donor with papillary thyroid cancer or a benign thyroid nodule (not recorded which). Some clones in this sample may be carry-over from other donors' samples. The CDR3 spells CAGSSGFYGYTF. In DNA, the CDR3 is TGTGCCGGCTCCTCCGGATTCTATGGCTACACCTTC.